These 11 T cell receptor beta chains originate from one sample sequenced in a study of blood T cell repertoires in COVID-19. Clones were sequenced by immunoSEQ multiplex PCR, and TCRdb holds only the in-frame ones, with some missing. In the table there are about 51,000 clones, about 88% of which are singletons. The sequencing input was peripheral blood. Every receptor here comes from a man in his sixties with acute or convalescent COVID-19.

The J gene is TRBJ2-5, the V gene TRBV2; 8 positions match TRBD2. The CDR3 runs to 13 residues. V was clipped by 2 bases and J by 5 bases; unmatched bases: 1. Germline-derived CDR1 and CDR2 are SNHLY and FYNNEI. The CDR3 bases are TGTGCCAGCAGTGAAACGGGAGGGGAGACCCAGTACTTC. It codes for CASSETGGETQYF. The full variable domain, with the rest looked up from reference TRBV2 and TRBJ2-5, is EPEVTQTPSHQVTQMGQEVILRCVPISNHLYFYWYRQILGQKVEFLVSFYNNEISEKSEIFDDQFSVERPDGSNFTLKIRSTKLEDSAMYFCASSETGGETQYFGPGTRLLVL.

The rearrangement joins TRBV3-1 (or the pseudogene TRBV3-2) to TRBJ1-2; D is ambiguous. The V end was cut by 4 bases, the J end by 7 bases, with 13 bases between. This CDR3 is built from 13 residues. Germline loops: CDR1 LGHDT, CDR2 YNNKEL (reference sequence). CDR3 nucleotides: TGTGCCAGCAGCCCAGCCGGGGAGGGTGGCTACACCTTC. This gives the protein CASSPAGEGGYTF.

Turning to this clone: This sample also contains other DNA sequences that code for the same CDR3. V gene TRBV14 combines with J gene TRBJ2-1, with D possibly TRBD2 on 6 matching bases. The CDR3 has 15 amino acids. Trimming pared 3 bases from V and 0 bases from J, leaving 9 bases between. Germline CDR1 reads SGHDN; CDR2 reads FVKESK. The CDR3 loop reads CASSHRDSSYNEQFF. The CDR3 nucleotides are TGTGCCAGCAGCCATCGGGACTCCTCCTACAATGAGCAGTTCTTC.

This chain joins TRBV2 and TRBJ2-2; 8 nucleotides align to TRBD2. Germline assignment: CDR1 SNHLY and CDR2 FYNNEI. J lost 1 base, V lost 7 bases, and 2 bases had no gene match. This CDR3 spans 14 amino acids. The CDR3 nucleotides are TGTGCCAGCAAGCGGGGGCAGAACACCGGGGAGCTGTTTTTT. Translating it yields CASKRGQNTGELFF.

The CDR3 sequence: CASSWGGGSREQYF. The CDR3, as DNA: TGCGCCAGCAGCTGGGGAGGGGGGTCTAGGGAGCAGTACTTC. This chain links TRBV5-1 with TRBJ2-7, with D perhaps TRBD2 (7 bases). The V end lost 3 bases, the J end lost 7 bases, and 17 bases lay between the germline ends. Germline CDR1 SGHRS, CDR2 YFSETQ. The CDR3 length is 14 residues.

The chain links TRBV7-6 to TRBJ2-5, with 8 bases lining up with TRBD2. The J segment lost 2 bases and the V segment lost 1 base, leaving 9 bases of the junction unmatched. Germline CDR1 is SGHVS and CDR2 is FNYEAQ. The CDR3 is 17 amino acids. CDR3 in DNA: TGTGCCAGCAGCTTAGGTCAGGGACTAGAAAGGCAAGAGACCCAGTACTTC. It codes for CASSLGQGLERQETQYF.

V and J are TRBV29-1 and TRBJ2-7, with D perhaps matching TRBD1 (6 bases). Germline CDR1 is SQVTM and CDR2 is ANQGSEA. There are 12 residues in the CDR3. V shed 5 bases and J shed 3 bases, with 11 bases lying between them. DNA for the CDR3: TGCAGCGTTAAGGACAGATACTACGAGCAGTACTTC. Translating it yields CSVKDRYYEQYF.

The chain uses TRBV19 and TRBJ2-1; 10 nucleotides align to TRBD1. The germline V gene encodes CDR1 LNHDA and CDR2 SQIVND (reference sequence). The CDR3 has 19 amino acids. After removal of 9 bases from V and 7 bases from J, the junction contained 24 bases not matched to a gene. For the CDR3, the DNA is TGTGCCAGCCCCTCGCGACAGGGGGCAATAGGTCTGAAAGTTAATGAGCAGTTCTTC. Translated: CASPSRQGAIGLKVNEQFF.

V is TRBV7-2 and J is TRBJ2-2, with D uncertain. Trimming took off 1 base at V and 6 bases at J, with 9 bases between the two ends. Germline CDR1 is SGHTA and CDR2 is FQGNSA. The CDR3 length is 14 residues. The CDR3 spells CASSLGRVAGELFF. The DNA for the CDR3 is TGTGCCAGCAGCTTAGGGAGAGTCGCCGGGGAGCTGTTTTTT.

The gene calls are TRBV5-1 and TRBJ2-7; possibly TRBD1 for D (6 bases). The length of the CDR3 is 15 residues. Trimming shortened V by 4 bases and J by 5 bases, and 19 bases separated the two germline ends. The V gene's germline CDR1 is SGHRS and CDR2 YFSETQ. The CDR3 DNA reads TGCGCCAGCAGCCAGGGGCAGCCCAATCGGGACGAGCAGTACTTC. Its translation is CASSQGQPNRDEQYF.

The V gene is TRBV6-2 or TRBV6-3, the J gene TRBJ1-4; maybe TRBD1 (6 bases). Germline values: CDR1 MNHEY, CDR2 SVGEGT. The length of the CDR3 is 15 residues. V gave up 4 bases and J gave up 4 bases, with 13 bases separating them. This CDR3 reads CASSLMTGGNEKLFF. The CDR3 DNA reads TGTGCCAGCAGTTTGATGACAGGCGGTAATGAAAAACTGTTTTTT.